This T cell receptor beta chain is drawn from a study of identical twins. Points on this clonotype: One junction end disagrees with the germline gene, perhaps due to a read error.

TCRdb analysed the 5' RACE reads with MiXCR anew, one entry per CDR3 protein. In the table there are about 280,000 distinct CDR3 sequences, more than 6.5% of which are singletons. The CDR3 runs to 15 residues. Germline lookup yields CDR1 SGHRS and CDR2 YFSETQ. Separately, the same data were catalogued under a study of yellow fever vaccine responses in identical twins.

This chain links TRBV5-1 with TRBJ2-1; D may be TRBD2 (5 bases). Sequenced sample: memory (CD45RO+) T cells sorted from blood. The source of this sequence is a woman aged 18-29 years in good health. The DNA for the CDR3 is TGCGCCAGCAGCTTGGCCGGGAACGTATACAATGAGCAGTCCTTC. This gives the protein CASSLAGNVYNEQSF.